This T cell receptor (beta chain) was sequenced in a study of T cells in Graves' hyperthyroidism and ophthalmopathy. Study-wide results and caveats: The model foresaw ophthalmopathy a median around 6.8 months prior to onset.

Amplification of TCR beta CDR3 regions was performed using RNA transcripts as template. The HTBI primer set drove a first-round RT-PCR of the TCR CDR3. Each CDR3 protein gets one entry after TCRdb re-called the multiplex PCR reads with MiXCR. This sample has roughly 840,000 distinct CDR3 sequences, with 38% found just once. On this clonotype: Its antigen is not known. At one of its ends the junction is not consistent with the germline gene, which may arise from a read error.

Uncontrolled infection, other autoimmune disease, pregnancy or lactation disqualified patients from enrolment. This sample holds PBMCs from 10 ml fresh peripheral blood. CDR1 is MGHDK, CDR2 SYGVNS, per germline. The length of the CDR3 is 15 residues. The source material was blood. This chain connects TRBV25-1 to TRBJ1-4; D not certain. The receptor was isolated from a man aged 18 to 30 with Graves' hyperthyroidism. The CDR3 DNA sequence: TGTGCCTGCAGTGCTACCGGACCGGAAGGCGAAAAACTGTTTTTT. This translates into CACSATGPEGEKLFF.